This T cell receptor (beta chain) was identified during a study of blood T cells in healthy people across ages. Study-wide background: About one barcoded beta molecule was captured per two T cells (by template switching).

This clonotype was found many times. Those donating, healthy Caucasian individuals from Russia, were aged roughly 6 to 95. Germline CDR1 SGHRS, CDR2 YFSETQ. The V end was cut by 0 bases, the J end by 6 bases, with 14 bases between. This CDR3 has 15 amino acids. Alongside a J-beta primer mix, a sample-barcoded 5' primer served in a second PCR lasting roughly 7 to 11 cycles. TCRdb fed the 5' RACE reads into MiXCR, producing one record per CDR3 protein. The data hold fewer than 900,000 distinct CDR3 sequences, with around 40% observed a single time. The chain combines TRBV5-1 with TRBJ2-3; either TRBD1 or TRBD2 may fit D (5 bases each). The sample consisted of blood. The sequence derives from a woman aged 55-75 years in good health. CDR3 residues: CASSLGLAEGDTQYF. The CDR3 bases are TGCGCCAGCAGCTTGGGTCTAGCCGAGGGGGATACGCAGTATTTT.